These 21 T cell receptor beta chains were sequenced from one sample in a study of blood T cell repertoires in COVID-19. TCRdb's copy holds only in-frame clones and misses some; the assay was immunoSEQ multiplex PCR. The sample has around 480,000 clones, roughly 90% seen once. The sequenced sample was PBMCs or T cells enriched from blood (not recorded which). The receptor source for this set is a woman younger than 35 who had recovered from COVID-19.

The chain combines TRBV19 with TRBJ2-1; 7 positions agree with TRBD1. CDR3 size: 14 residues. Germline V gives CDR1 LNHDA, CDR2 SQIVND (reference sequence). Trimming cost V 3 bases and J 8 bases; bases outside gene matches: 7. The CDR3 spells CASSIMTGQDEQFF. In DNA form, the CDR3 reads TGTGCCAGTAGTATTATGACAGGGCAAGATGAGCAGTTCTTC. The variable domain in full, completed from reference TRBV19 and TRBJ2-1, reads DGGITQSPKYLFRKEGQNVTLSCEQNLNHDAMYWYRQDPGQGLRLIYYSQIVNDFQKGDIAEGYSVSREKKESFPLTVTSAQKNPTAFYLCASSIMTGQDEQFFGPGTRLTVL.

V usage is TRBV6-1 and J usage is TRBJ1-3; no definite D call. V was cut by 2 bases and J by 4 bases, with 6 bases left in between. The CDR3 covers 13 residues. Germline V gene data show CDR1 as MNHNS and CDR2 as SASEGT. The CDR3 DNA reads TGTGCCAGCAGTGAATTCAGAGGAAACACCATATATTTT. This codes for CASSEFRGNTIYF.

J is TRBJ2-5 and V is TRBV4-1; perhaps TRBD2 as D (5 bases). CDR1 is MGHRA, CDR2 YSYEKL, per germline. The CDR3 runs 12 residues. V dropped 3 bases and J dropped 5 bases, with 7 bases sitting between them. The CDR3 nucleotides are TGCGCCAGCAGCCACACGGGGGAGACCCAGTACTTC. This encodes CASSHTGETQYF.

J is TRBJ2-1 and V is TRBV29-1; D is uncertain. The germline V gene encodes CDR1 SQVTM and CDR2 ANQGSEA. The V end was cut by 1 base, the J end by 9 bases, with 10 bases between. The CDR3 spans 12 residues. In nucleotides, the CDR3 is TGCAGCGTTGAAGGAGGCAGACTTGAGCAGTTCTTC. Translation: CSVEGGRLEQFF.

This sequence joins TRBV12-5 and TRBJ1-5; tentatively, D is TRBD1 (5 bases). Germline values: CDR1 LGHNT, CDR2 FRNRAP. V lost 1 base and J lost 3, with 10 bases in between. This CDR3 is built from 15 residues. The CDR3 is CASGLEGVPNQPQHF. The DNA of the CDR3 is TGTGCTAGTGGTTTGGAAGGGGTCCCCAATCAGCCCCAGCATTTT.

The chain joins TRBV10-3 to TRBJ1-2, with D hard to call. Trimming pared 9 bases from V and 7 bases from J, leaving 18 bases between. Germline assignment: CDR1 ENHRY and CDR2 SYGVKD. The CDR3 consists of 13 residues. The CDR3 coding sequence is TGTGCCATGACCACGGAGGCAGCCGGTGGCTACACCTTC. Its translation: CAMTTEAAGGYTF.

The genes are TRBV24-1 and TRBJ2-1, with D unclear. Germline CDR1 reads KGHDR; CDR2 reads SFDVKD. Trimming took 3 bases from V and 5 from J, leaving 10 bases between them. The CDR3 is made up of 14 amino acids. DNA for the CDR3: TGTGCCACCAGTGATCCCGGAGACCACAATGAGCAGTTCTTC. Amino acids: CATSDPGDHNEQFF.

The V gene is TRBV3-1 (or the pseudogene TRBV3-2), the J gene TRBJ2-3, with D perhaps TRBD2 (5 bases). Trimming pared 1 base from V and 8 bases from J, leaving 13 bases between. From germline, CDR1 is LGHDT and CDR2 YNNKEL (reference sequence). CDR3 length: 14 amino acids. The CDR3 nucleotides are TGTGCCAGCAGCCAAGGAGCCGGGAAGGGTACGCAGTATTTT. Its protein is CASSQGAGKGTQYF.

This clone was seen only once. The chain links TRBV5-1 to TRBJ1-1; 8 bases agree with TRBD1. CDR3 length: 14 residues. Per germline, CDR1 SGHRS and CDR2 YFSETQ. V shed 4 bases and J 2 bases; nucleotides not matched to a gene: 4. The CDR3 nucleotides read TGCGCCAGCAGCCCCACAGGGGGTAACACTGAAGCTTTCTTT. Its protein product is CASSPTGGNTEAFF.

This chain uses TRBV5-4 with TRBJ2-4, with D perhaps matching TRBD1 (5 bases). Germline V lookup: CDR1 SGHNT, CDR2 YYREEE (reference sequence). The V end lost 5 bases, the J end lost 0 bases, and 15 bases lay between the germline ends. CDR3 length: 16 residues. The CDR3, as DNA: TGTGCCAGCAGTCGGCAGGGCGCCCTAGCCAAAAACATTCAGTACTTC. The encoded protein is CASSRQGALAKNIQYF.

V and J are TRBV6-6 and TRBJ2-1; weak D call: TRBD1 (6 bases). V shed 2 bases and J shed 6 bases, with 17 bases lying between them. Germline CDR1 MNHNY, CDR2 SVGAGI (reference sequence). The CDR3 loop spans 16 amino acids. The CDR3 coding sequence is TGTGCCAGCAGTTACCTAAAGAGACAGGTCGGCAATGAGCAGTTCTTC. Amino acids: CASSYLKRQVGNEQFF.

This clone was counted once. J is TRBJ1-1 and V is TRBV6-5; D is uncertain. V was cut by 4 bases and J by 0 bases, with 9 bases left in between. CDR3 length: 14 residues. Per the germline V gene, CDR1 is MNHEY and CDR2 is SVGAGI. The chain's CDR3 is CASSSDGMNTEAFF. CDR3 nucleotides: TGTGCCAGCAGTTCCGACGGGATGAACACTGAAGCTTTCTTT.

V is TRBV14 and J is TRBJ2-7; 7 bases map to TRBD2. The germline V gene has CDR1 SGHDN and CDR2 FVKESK. This CDR3 spans 17 amino acids. V shed 1 base, J shed 0 bases, and the junction held 9 bases outside the gene matches. DNA for the CDR3: TGTGCCAGCAGCCAAGGCCACCGCAGCGGGGTCTCCTACGAGCAGTACTTC. This sequence encodes CASSQGHRSGVSYEQYF.

This clone came up a few times. V gene TRBV19 combines with J gene TRBJ2-2; 9 bases map to TRBD2. The CDR3 runs to 15 residues. V dropped 7 bases and J dropped 8; count of bases not matched to a gene: 11. The germline V gene has CDR1 LNHDA and CDR2 SQIVND (reference sequence). The CDR3 region has the DNA TGTGCCAGTACCCCTAGCGGGGCGGTGACAGGGGAGCTGTTTTTT. This encodes CASTPSGAVTGELFF.

The chain is built from TRBV19 and TRBJ1-5; the D is unclear. CDR3 length: 15 amino acids. The germline V gene encodes CDR1 LNHDA and CDR2 SQIVND (reference sequence). Trimming removed 1 base from V and 6 bases from J, with 13 bases in between. CDR3 sequence: CASSIGAREGQPQHF. The CDR3 coding sequence is TGTGCCAGTAGTATAGGGGCACGGGAGGGTCAGCCCCAGCATTTT.

The chain combines TRBV19 with TRBJ2-3, with D perhaps TRBD1 (6 bases). This CDR3 has 13 residues. V was cut by 8 bases and J by 2 bases, with 11 bases left in between. Germline CDR1 is LNHDA and CDR2 is SQIVND (reference sequence). CDR3: CASQGHHTDTQYF. CDR3 DNA: TGTGCCAGTCAGGGGCATCACACAGATACGCAGTATTTT. The entire variable domain, with the rest obtained from reference TRBV19 and TRBJ2-3, is as follows: DGGITQSPKYLFRKEGQNVTLSCEQNLNHDAMYWYRQDPGQGLRLIYYSQIVNDFQKGDIAEGYSVSREKKESFPLTVTSAQKNPTAFYLCASQGHHTDTQYFGPGTRLTVL.

V is TRBV12-2 and J is TRBJ2-1; the DNA was not used to check the table's D call, TRBD1. TRBV12-2 has pseudogene status. This CDR3 is built from 12 residues. Here the CDR3 DNA reads TGTGCAAGTCGCCTAGTGGGCCATGAGCAGTTCTTC. This gives the protein CASRLVGHEQFF.

The rearrangement joins TRBV6-2 or TRBV6-3 to TRBJ2-1, with TRBD1 identical over 8 bases. The germline CDR1 and CDR2 sequences are MNHEY and SVGEGT. V lost 2 bases to trimming and J lost 8 bases; unmatched junction nucleotides: 11. The CDR3 runs to 16 residues. The CDR3 DNA reads as TGTGCCAGCAGTTACGGAGGACAGGGCGATCCGGATGAGCAGTTCTTC. Protein product: CASSYGGQGDPDEQFF.

This clone was seen more than once but under ten times. The chain employs TRBV6-5 and TRBJ2-7; 7 bases match TRBD1. This CDR3 has 15 residues. Germline loops: CDR1 MNHEY, CDR2 SVGAGI. V gave up 6 bases and J gave up 0 bases; unmatched junction bases: 8. CDR3 sequence (DNA): TGTGCCAGCAGGCCGGCCCGGGACAGCTCCTACGAGCAGTACTTC. As protein: CASRPARDSSYEQYF.

This sequence joins TRBV3-1 (or the pseudogene TRBV3-2) and TRBJ2-2; 10 bases are shared with TRBD2. Per germline, CDR1 LGHDT and CDR2 YNNKEL (reference sequence). The CDR3 loop spans 19 amino acids. The V segment lost 0 bases and the J segment 0 bases; nucleotides outside the gene matches: 7. CDR3 in DNA: TGTGCCAGCAGCCAAGATGTGGCTAGCGGGGGTACGAACACCGGGGAGCTGTTTTTT. Its protein product is CASSQDVASGGTNTGELFF.

The rearrangement uses TRBV7-3 and TRBJ1-1, with D unclear. Germline V gene sequence: CDR1 SGHTA, CDR2 FQGTGA. The V end lost 5 bases, the J end lost 3 bases, and 10 bases lay between the germline ends. CDR3 length: 13 amino acids. The CDR3 here is CASSPLPDTEAFF. As DNA, the CDR3 is TGTGCCAGCAGCCCCCTTCCGGACACTGAAGCTTTCTTT.